The 29 T cell receptor beta chains in this list originate from one sample, sequenced in a study of blood T cell repertoires in COVID-19. Method: immunoSEQ multiplex PCR; TCRdb's copy keeps in-frame clones and lacks some. The sample yields around 390,000 clones, around nine tenths seen once. The sample was PBMCs or T cells enriched from blood (not recorded which). These TCRs come from a woman aged 50 to 60 who had recovered from COVID-19.

This chain uses TRBV19 with TRBJ2-7, with D perhaps matching TRBD1 (5 bases). The germline gives CDR1 LNHDA, CDR2 SQIVND (reference sequence). Trimming took off 5 bases at V and 0 bases at J, with 14 bases between the two ends. The CDR3 consists of 15 residues. The CDR3 reads CASSPFSGHSYEQYF. In nucleotides, the CDR3 is TGTGCCAGTAGTCCCTTCTCAGGGCACTCCTACGAGCAGTACTTC.

This CDR3 is CASSRGAFQFF. CDR3 in DNA: TGTGCCAGCAGTAGAGGTGCGTTTCAGTTCTTC. The rearrangement uses TRBV12-3 or TRBV12-4 and TRBJ2-1; D is undetermined. The ends were cut back, 5 bases at V and 13 bases at J, with 12 bases in the middle. The CDR3 is 11 amino acids.

CDR3 residues: CASSSPTGSTEAFF. The CDR3 nucleotides are TGTGCCAGTAGTTCCCCAACAGGGAGCACTGAAGCTTTCTTT. The chain employs TRBV19 and TRBJ1-1; D may be TRBD1 (6 bases). The CDR3 loop spans 14 amino acids. Germline V lookup: CDR1 LNHDA, CDR2 SQIVND (reference sequence). The V and J ends lost 5 bases and 4 bases respectively, with 14 bases between them.

This clone has more than one count but fewer than ten. The rearrangement uses TRBV7-2 and TRBJ2-4; D might be TRBD1 (6 bases). This CDR3 is built from 14 residues. The ends were cut back, 2 bases at V and 5 bases at J, with 10 bases in the middle. Germline CDR1 is SGHTA and CDR2 is FQGNSA. Written as DNA, the CDR3 is TGTGCCAGCAGCTTAAAGTCAGGGGAAAACATTCAGTACTTC. The encoded protein is CASSLKSGENIQYF.

The chain has TRBV7-9 and TRBJ1-2; possibly TRBD1 for D (5 bases). The CDR3 has 17 amino acids. V lost 5 bases, J lost 7 bases, and 26 bases lay in between. Germline assignment: CDR1 SEHNR and CDR2 FQNEAQ (reference sequence). The CDR3 reads CASSPSGGGSSRRGYTF. For the CDR3, the DNA is TGTGCCAGCAGCCCCTCGGGGGGGGGTTCGAGTCGTCGTGGCTACACCTTC.

CDR3 sequence: CASSYSAVKMNTEAFF. The CDR3 region has the DNA TGTGCCAGCAGTTACTCGGCAGTAAAAATGAACACTGAAGCTTTCTTT. This rearrangement joins TRBV6-5 to TRBJ1-1; the D is unclear. The CDR3 loop spans 16 amino acids. CDR1 is MNHEY and CDR2 is SVGAGI in the germline V gene. The V and J ends lost 0 bases and 0 bases respectively, with 11 bases between them.

This chain joins TRBV5-1 and TRBJ2-7; TRBD1 aligns across 9 bases. Germline V gives CDR1 SGHRS, CDR2 YFSETQ. Unmatched junction bases numbered 4, after V lost 2 bases and J lost 1 base. CDR3 size: 15 residues. For the CDR3, the DNA is TGCGCCAGCAGCTTTAGACAGGGGGTATCCTACGAGCAGTACTTC. Encoded protein: CASSFRQGVSYEQYF.

The chain couples TRBV27 to TRBJ1-2; maybe TRBD1 (6 bases). Trimming shortened V by 0 bases and J by 8 bases, and 25 bases separated the two germline ends. The germline CDR1 and CDR2 sequences are MNHEY and SMNVEV (reference sequence). This CDR3 comprises 18 residues. The CDR3 DNA reads TGTGCCAGCAGTTTATCGCGAGCACCTGGGACAAGGGCAAAGGGCTACACCTTC. Its translation is CASSLSRAPGTRAKGYTF.

This chain joins TRBV6-5 and TRBJ1-2; 7 bases map to TRBD1. This CDR3 comprises 13 residues. The germline CDR1 and CDR2 sequences are MNHEY and SVGAGI. Unmatched junction bases numbered 7, after V lost 8 bases and J lost 4 bases. The CDR3 DNA is TGTGCCAGCTCCCAGGGGGTGACCTATGGCTACACCTTC. Amino acid sequence: CASSQGVTYGYTF.

J is TRBJ1-4 and V is TRBV19, with D uncertain. Germline V gene sequence: CDR1 LNHDA, CDR2 SQIVND (reference sequence). The CDR3 is made up of 15 amino acids. Trimming shortened V by 3 bases and J by 0 bases, and 8 bases separated the two germline ends. The CDR3 nucleotides read TGTGCCAGTAGTATCGAGAAAGCAACTAATGAAAAACTGTTTTTT. Protein: CASSIEKATNEKLFF.

The rearrangement uses TRBV7-9 and TRBJ2-1, with D possibly TRBD2 on 6 matching bases. The V and J ends lost 7 bases and 1 base respectively, with 11 bases between them. The CDR3 extends over 14 amino acids. Germline loops: CDR1 SEHNR, CDR2 FQNEAQ (reference sequence). The chain's CDR3 is CASNPGGSYNEQFF. DNA for the CDR3: TGTGCCAGCAACCCCGGGGGTTCCTACAATGAGCAGTTCTTC.

The chain couples TRBV4-1 to TRBJ2-4; D is undetermined. Between the trimmed V and J ends, which lost 2 bases and 8 bases, there was a span of 16 bases. The CDR3 loop spans 15 amino acids. Per the germline V gene, CDR1 is MGHRA and CDR2 is YSYEKL. The CDR3 region has the DNA TGCGCCAGCAGCCAATTTCCGGGTTCGAGCGACATTCAGTACTTC. This sequence encodes CASSQFPGSSDIQYF.

The chain is built from TRBV3-1 (or the pseudogene TRBV3-2) and TRBJ1-1, with a tentative D call TRBD1 (5 bases). The CDR3 length is 12 residues. Looked up from germline, CDR1 is LGHDT and CDR2 is YNNKEL (reference sequence). Trimming shortened V by 1 base and J by 12 bases, and 12 bases separated the two germline ends. The CDR3 region is CASSQASRGTFF. The CDR3 bases are TGTGCCAGCAGCCAAGCTAGTAGGGGCACTTTCTTT.

The rearrangement joins TRBV2 to TRBJ1-5; TRBD1 is a possible D gene (5 bases). Germline assignment: CDR1 SNHLY and CDR2 FYNNEI. This CDR3 is built from 15 residues. With 6 bases removed from V and 6 bases from J, the gap between germline ends came to 18 bases. In DNA form, the CDR3 reads TGTGCCAGCAGAGTTTTGGGCCGGGGGAGTCAGCCCCAGCATTTT. It is translated as CASRVLGRGSQPQHF.

The V call is TRBV20-1, the J call TRBJ1-5; D is uncertain. CDR3 length: 11 amino acids. The germline V and J ends were trimmed by 2 bases and 7 bases, with 6 bases remaining between them. Looked up from germline, CDR1 is DFQATT and CDR2 is SNEGSKA (reference sequence). CDR3: CSARKEQPQHF. The CDR3 nucleotides are TGCAGTGCTAGAAAGGAGCAGCCCCAGCATTTT.

The genes are TRBV19 and TRBJ1-5, with 7 nucleotides matching TRBD1. The J segment lost 1 base and the V segment lost 3 bases, leaving 6 bases of the junction unmatched. The CDR3 spans 16 residues. Germline values: CDR1 LNHDA, CDR2 SQIVND (reference sequence). The CDR3 nucleotides read TGTGCCAGTAGTATGGGGGGACAGCGGAGCAATCAGCCCCAGCATTTT. Its protein is CASSMGGQRSNQPQHF.

The chain joins TRBV27 to TRBJ2-7; 10 bases fit TRBD1. Germline V lookup: CDR1 MNHEY, CDR2 SMNVEV (reference sequence). The trim removed 4 bases at V and 4 bases at J, leaving 13 bases unmatched. CDR3 length: 17 amino acids. The CDR3 DNA reads TGTGCCAGCAGTTCGGAACGGGGACAGGGGATGTTATACGAGCAGTACTTC. Translation: CASSSERGQGMLYEQYF.

This chain joins TRBV7-9 and TRBJ1-1; D is undetermined. Germline lookup yields CDR1 SEHNR and CDR2 FQNEAQ (reference sequence). The length of the CDR3 is 13 residues. The V end was cut by 2 bases, the J end by 4 bases, with 8 bases between. The CDR3 spells CASSLNGVTEAFF. CDR3 DNA sequence: TGTGCCAGCAGCTTAAACGGGGTCACTGAAGCTTTCTTT.

V is TRBV5-8 and J is TRBJ1-1; D remains unclear. V was pared by 4 bases and J by 1 base, with 11 bases between. The CDR3 sequence is 14 residues long. Germline CDR1 SGHTS, CDR2 YDEGEE. As DNA, the CDR3 is TGTGCCAGCAGCCGGGTCCCCCAGAACACTGAAGCTTTCTTT. It translates to CASSRVPQNTEAFF.

This clone was detected only once. This chain links TRBV28 with TRBJ1-1; weak D call: TRBD1 (6 bases). The CDR3 consists of 14 residues. The germline V gene encodes CDR1 MDHEN and CDR2 SYDVKM. V lost 5 bases and J lost 4, with 14 bases in between. The CDR3 sequence is CASSMSRGGTEAFF. Written as DNA, the CDR3 is TGTGCCAGCAGTATGTCCAGGGGTGGCACTGAAGCTTTCTTT.

This sequence joins TRBV4-2 and TRBJ2-1, with 8 bases that match TRBD2. With 5 bases clipped from V and 2 bases from J, the junction kept 8 bases outside the gene matches. CDR1 is LGHNA, CDR2 YNFKEQ, per germline. The CDR3 loop spans 16 amino acids. Here the CDR3 DNA reads TGTGCCAGCAGCAGCGAGGTAGCGGGGACCTACAATGAGCAGTTCTTC. Translated, it gives CASSSEVAGTYNEQFF.

J is TRBJ2-2 and V is TRBV5-1; D is unclear. Germline lookup yields CDR1 SGHRS and CDR2 YFSETQ. Trimming removed 4 bases at V and 8 bases at J, with 21 bases between. The CDR3 length is 16 residues. CDR3 amino acids: CASSPALGSRPGELFF. DNA for the CDR3: TGCGCCAGCAGCCCCGCCCTGGGCAGTCGACCGGGGGAGCTGTTTTTT.

This clone appeared a single time. The chain carries TRBV5-1 and TRBJ2-5; D unresolved. Deletions cut 4 bases from V and 1 base from J, with 11 bases between. This CDR3 spans 14 amino acids. Germline CDR1 and CDR2: SGHRS and YFSETQ. Written as DNA, the CDR3 is TGCGCCAGCAGCCCAACCCCCAGCCAAGAGACCCAGTACTTC. Amino acids: CASSPTPSQETQYF.

V and J are TRBV7-2 and TRBJ1-3; D perhaps matches TRBD1 (6 bases). The CDR3 is 15 amino acids. The germline V gene encodes CDR1 SGHTA and CDR2 FQGNSA. V dropped 8 bases and J dropped 2 bases, with 16 bases sitting between them. In nucleotides, the CDR3 is TGTGCCAGCGGCTCGGGACAACTCCCTGGAAACACCATATATTTT. Translating gives CASGSGQLPGNTIYF. The whole variable domain, remainder taken from reference TRBV7-2 and TRBJ1-3, is GAGVSQSPSNKVTEKGKDVELRCDPISGHTALYWYRQSLGQGLEFLIYFQGNSAPDKSGLPSDRFSAERTGGSVSTLTIQRTQQEDSAVYLCASGSGQLPGNTIYFGEGSWLTVV.

The sample holds a few counts of this clone. The rearrangement uses TRBV11-3 and TRBJ2-6, with TRBD2 as a possible D gene (7 bases). Germline CDR1 reads SGHNT; CDR2 reads YENEEA. Trimming cost V 3 bases and J 0 bases, with 9 bases left between them. This CDR3 contains 16 residues. The CDR3 spells CASSLGGHSGANVLTF. The DNA for the CDR3 is TGTGCCAGCAGCTTGGGGGGGCACTCTGGGGCCAACGTCCTGACTTTC. Combining the CDR3 with reference TRBV11-3 and TRBJ2-6 gives the whole variable domain EAGVVQSPRYKIIEKKQPVAFWCNPISGHNTLYWYLQNLGQGPELLIRYENEEAVDDSQLPKDRFSAERLKGVDSTLKIQPAELGDSAVYLCASSLGGHSGANVLTFGAGSRLTVL.

A remark on this clone: Being one base from a much bigger clone, this may be a read error. The rearrangement uses TRBV28 and TRBJ2-3, with no clear D. The germline V and J ends were trimmed by 6 bases and 0 bases, with 4 bases remaining between them. This CDR3 comprises 12 residues. CDR1 is MDHEN and CDR2 is SYDVKM in the germline V gene. The CDR3 loop reads CASRTSTDTQYF. In DNA form, the CDR3 reads TGTGCCAGCAGGACTAGCACAGATACGCAGTATTTT.

The chain is built from TRBV12-3 or TRBV12-4 and TRBJ1-2; no clear D gene. CDR3 length: 12 residues. Trimming stripped 1 base from V and 8 bases from J, with 8 bases between. CDR3 loop: CASSLEVGGYTF. The CDR3 DNA follows: TGTGCCAGCAGTTTAGAGGTCGGGGGCTACACCTTC.

The V gene is TRBV4-1, the J gene TRBJ1-4; 7 nucleotides align to TRBD1. The CDR3 runs to 16 residues. The germline gives CDR1 MGHRA, CDR2 YSYEKL. V gave up 1 base and J gave up 6 bases; unmatched junction bases: 8. Written as DNA, the CDR3 is TGCGCCAGCAGCCAAGGATTGATACAGGGGTATGAAAAACTGTTTTTT. Translation: CASSQGLIQGYEKLFF.

The chain's CDR3 is CASSLSLAGGTDTQYF. CDR3 bases: TGTGCCAGCAGCTTATCTCTAGCGGGGGGCACAGATACGCAGTATTTT. The chain combines TRBV11-2 with TRBJ2-3; 10 positions match TRBD2. The J segment lost 1 base and the V segment lost 2 bases, leaving 3 bases of the junction unmatched. This CDR3 has 16 residues. CDR1 and CDR2 (germline): SGHAT, FQNNGV. The whole variable domain, filled in from reference TRBV11-2 and TRBJ2-3, reads EAGVAQSPRYKIIEKRQSVAFWCNPISGHATLYWYQQILGQGPKLLIQFQNNGVVDDSQLPKDRFSAERLKGVDSTLKIQPAKLEDSAVYLCASSLSLAGGTDTQYFGPGTRLTVL.